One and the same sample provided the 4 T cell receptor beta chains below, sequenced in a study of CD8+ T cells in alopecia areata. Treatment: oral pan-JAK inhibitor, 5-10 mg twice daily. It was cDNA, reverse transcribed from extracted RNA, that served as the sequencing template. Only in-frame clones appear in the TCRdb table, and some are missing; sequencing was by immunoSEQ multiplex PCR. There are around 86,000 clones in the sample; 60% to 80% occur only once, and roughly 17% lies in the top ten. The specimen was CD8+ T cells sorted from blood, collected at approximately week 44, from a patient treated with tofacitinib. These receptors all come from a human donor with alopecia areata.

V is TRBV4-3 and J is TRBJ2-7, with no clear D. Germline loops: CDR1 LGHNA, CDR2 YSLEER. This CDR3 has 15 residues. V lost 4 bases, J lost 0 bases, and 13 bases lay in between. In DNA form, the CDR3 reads TGCGCCAGCAGCCGAGACCCGTCCCCCTCCTACGAGCAGTACTTC. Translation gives CASSRDPSPSYEQYF.

This chain's CDR3 is CSVSRGGAFF. CDR3 nucleotides: TGCAGCGTTAGCCGAGGGGGAGCTTTCTTT. This chain connects TRBV29-1 to TRBJ1-1; D may be TRBD1 (6 bases). There are 10 residues in the CDR3. The germline gives CDR1 SQVTM, CDR2 ANQGSEA. Trimming stripped 5 bases from V and 10 bases from J, with 11 bases between.

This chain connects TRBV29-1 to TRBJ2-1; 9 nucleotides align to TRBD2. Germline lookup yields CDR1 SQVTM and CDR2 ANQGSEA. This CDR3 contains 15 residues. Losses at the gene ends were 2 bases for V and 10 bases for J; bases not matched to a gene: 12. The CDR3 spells CSVEMLAGLGGEQFF. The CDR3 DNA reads TGCAGCGTTGAAATGCTAGCGGGGCTGGGGGGAGAGCAGTTCTTC.

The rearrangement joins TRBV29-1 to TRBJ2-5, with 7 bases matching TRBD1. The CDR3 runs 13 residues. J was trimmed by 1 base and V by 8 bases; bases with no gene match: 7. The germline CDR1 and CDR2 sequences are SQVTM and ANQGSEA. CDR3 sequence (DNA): TGCAGCTCGTTGACAGGGCTCCAAGAGACCCAGTACTTC. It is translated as CSSLTGLQETQYF. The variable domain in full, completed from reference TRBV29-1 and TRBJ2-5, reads SAVISQKPSRDICQRGTSLTIQCQVDSQVTMMFWYRQQPGQSLTLIATANQGSEATYESGFVIDKFPISRPNLTFSTLTVSNMSPEDSSIYLCSSLTGLQETQYFGPGTRLLVL.